The rows below give T cell receptor beta chains drawn from one sample of a study of regulatory T cells in long-lasting Graves disease. MiXCR was run by TCRdb on the multiplex PCR reads, yielding one entry per CDR3 protein. The table shows under 800,000 distinct CDR3 sequences, with 15% to 20% occurring only once. The sample was also reused in another study, on T cells in Graves' hyperthyroidism and ophthalmopathy.

The sample in question was peripheral blood mononuclear cells (PBMCs), obtained at new diagnosis, from a patient treated with antithyroid drugs. These receptors all come from a woman aged 25 to 39 with Graves disease. Each CDR3 is given with its conserved first and last residue. The D gene is left open where the match is weak. Expanded clones get a size class; other rows say once, few or many, or leave the size out.

>TRBJ1-1|15|-|many|TRBV19
TGTGCCAGTAGTATACAGGGGATCATGAACACTGAAGCTTTCTTT
CASSIQGIMNTEAFF
>TRBJ2-3|16|-|-|TRBV9
TGTGCCAGCAGCGCGACGGTGGGGCCTGGCACAGATACGCAGTATTTT
CASSATVGPGTDTQYF
>TRBJ2-5|15|-|many|TRBV28
TGTGCCAGCAGTCCGCCGGGGACGGGTCAAGAGACCCAGTACTTC
CASSPPGTGQETQYF
>TRBJ2-7|15|-|-|TRBV7-9
TGTGCCAGCAGCCCGACATTGGGGGGTTCCTACGAGCAGTACTTC
CASSPTLGGSYEQYF
>TRBJ2-1|13|-|many|TRBV19
TGTGCCAGTAGTATCGCCCTCAACAATGAGCAGTTCTTC
CASSIALNNEQFF
>TRBJ1-4|15|TRBD1|few|TRBV7-7
TGTGCTAGCAGCTCCTCCCGGGACAGGGGAGGAAAACTGTTTTTT
CASSSSRDRGGKLFF
>TRBJ2-3|17|TRBD2|many|TRBV7-9
TGTGCCAGCAGCCCCTGGAGTGCGGGAGAGGGAGCAGATACGCAGTATTTT
CASSPWSAGEGADTQYF
>TRBJ2-7|19|-|many|TRBV28
TGTGCCAGCACTTGCCCGCTACAGGTTGTGGCGTCCGCACCCTACGAGCAGTACTTC
CASTCPLQVVASAPYEQYF
>TRBJ1-2|13|-|-|TRBV6-1
TGTGCCAGCACGGGCAGGTACGGCTCTGGCTACACCTTC
CASTGRYGSGYTF
>TRBJ2-5|15|-|few|TRBV4-1
TGCGCCAGCAGCCAAGAAGGACAGTACCAAGAGACCCAGTACTTC
CASSQEGQYQETQYF
>TRBJ1-2|15|-|-|TRBV7-2
TGTGCCAGCAGCTTAGTCTCATACCCCGGGGGGGGCTACACCTTC
CASSLVSYPGGGYTF
>TRBJ1-5|12|-|many|TRBV6-1
TGTGCCAGCTGGGGGTACAATCAGCCCCAGCATTTT
CASWGYNQPQHF
>TRBJ1-3|14|-|few|TRBV7-9
TGTGCCAGCAGCGTACTAAGGACAGAAAACACCATATATTTT
CASSVLRTENTIYF
>TRBJ1-4|14|TRBD1|-|TRBV20-1
TGCAGTGCAAGACAGGGGATGGCTAATGAAAAACTGTTTTTT
CSARQGMANEKLFF
>TRBJ2-3|18|TRBD2|many|TRBV11-2
TGTGCCAGCAGCTTAGGGACTAGCGGCGCCATGGGCACAGATACGCAGTATTTT
CASSLGTSGAMGTDTQYF
>TRBJ2-4|16|-|-|TRBV7-8
TGTGCCAGCAGCTTAGGGACAGTCCTAGCCAAAAACATTCAGTACTTC
CASSLGTVLAKNIQYF
>TRBJ1-1|14|-|many|TRBV6-1
TGTGCCAGCGGGGACCCGGACGGGAACACTGAAGCTTTCTTT
CASGDPDGNTEAFF
>TRBJ2-7|12|TRBD2|many|TRBV12-3/TRBV12-4
TGTGCCAGCAGTCCACTGGCTAGCGGGCAGTACTTC
CASSPLASGQYF
>TRBJ2-3|14|-|few|TRBV7-9
TGTGCCAGCAGCTTTGGCCCGAACGGAGATACGCAGTATTTT
CASSFGPNGDTQYF
>TRBJ1-1|13|-|many|TRBV6-1
TGTGCCAGCAGTGAAAGACGAGACATAAAAGCTTTCTTT
CASSERRDIKAFF
>TRBJ1-1|11|TRBD1|many|TRBV6-1
TGTGCCAGCAGCGTACAGGGGCGAGCTTTCTTT
CASSVQGRAFF
>TRBJ2-5|15|TRBD2|many|TRBV28
TGTGCCAGCAGATGGGGAGCGGGGAGGTTAGAGACCCAGTACTTC
CASRWGAGRLETQYF
>TRBJ2-7|14|-|-|TRBV5-1
TGCGCCAGCAGCTTGGGAAATACGATTTACGAGCAGTACTTC
CASSLGNTIYEQYF
>TRBJ2-3|15|-|many|TRBV24-1
TGTGCCACCAGTGATTTGACGCGGGACACAGATACGCAGTATTTT
CATSDLTRDTDTQYF
>TRBJ1-1|15|-|many|TRBV2
TGTGCCAGCAGTGAATTTCGGGAGAGGAACACTGAAGCTTTCTTT
CASSEFRERNTEAFF
>TRBJ2-5|18|TRBD2|many|TRBV28
TGTGCCAGCAGTGCCGGGACTAGCGGGATTGAGTTTGGCGAGACCCAGTACTTC
CASSAGTSGIEFGETQYF
>TRBJ2-7|13|-|many|TRBV7-2
TGTGCCAGCCGACTCGGGGCCGGCTACGAGCAGTACTTC
CASRLGAGYEQYF
>TRBJ2-5|14|-|many|TRBV6-1
TGTGCCAGCAGCGCAAGGCTTGGCAGTTTGACCCAGTACTTC
CASSARLGSLTQYF
>TRBJ2-1|15|TRBD2|-|TRBV9
TGTGCCAGCAGCGTAACTAGCGGGAAATACAATGAGCAGTTCTTC
CASSVTSGKYNEQFF
>TRBJ2-7|11|-|few|TRBV11-2
TGTGCCAGCAGCCGCCGTGGAAAGCAGTACTTC
CASSRRGKQYF
>TRBJ2-2|15|TRBD2|many|TRBV7-9
TGTGCCAGCAATCCGGGACTAGCGGTCACCGGGGAGCTGTTTTTT
CASNPGLAVTGELFF
>TRBJ2-5|14|TRBD2|-|TRBV29-1
TGCAGCGCTCAGAAGCGGGGTGGCGGGGAGACCCAGTACTTC
CSAQKRGGGETQYF
>TRBJ2-7|11|-|many|TRBV20-1
TGCAGTGCTAGAGATCTCTACGAGCAGTACTTC
CSARDLYEQYF
>TRBJ2-3|15|TRBD2|many|TRBV24-1
TGTGCCACCAGTGATACTAGCGGCTCCACAGATACGCAGTATTTT
CATSDTSGSTDTQYF
>TRBJ1-2|13|-|many|TRBV28
TGTGCCAGCGAAACAGCTAGGATCTATGGCTACACCTTC
CASETARIYGYTF
>TRBJ2-3|16|-|-|TRBV9
TGTGCCAGCAGCGCCTCACAGGGAGCGGGCACAGATACGCAGTATTTT
CASSASQGAGTDTQYF
>TRBJ2-7|17|-|-|TRBV7-2
TGTGCCAGCAGCTGGGTTTCCCTGGGCCAGGGTTCCTACGAGCAGTACTTC
CASSWVSLGQGSYEQYF
>TRBJ2-7|20|TRBD2|-|TRBV7-2
TGTGCCAGCAGCTTAGGGGTAGGGGGACTAGCGGGAGGAATATCCTACGAGCAGTACTTC
CASSLGVGGLAGGISYEQYF
>TRBJ2-1|17|-|many|TRBV6-1
TGTGCCAGCAGCAGATCTTTCCGGGCCTCAAGCGACAATGAGCAGTTCTTC
CASSRSFRASSDNEQFF
>TRBJ2-3|12|-|few|TRBV24-1
TGTGCCACCAGTGATTTGGGGGGAGCGCAGTATTTT
CATSDLGGAQYF
>TRBJ2-1|17|TRBD2|-|TRBV5-1
TGCGCCAGCAGCCCCTGGGGCCGGACTAGCGGCGGCAATGAGCAGTTCTTC
CASSPWGRTSGGNEQFF
>TRBJ1-4|13|-|many|TRBV12-3/TRBV12-4
TGTGCCAGCAGTTTAGGGAGCGGGGGAAAACTGTTTTTT
CASSLGSGGKLFF
>TRBJ2-5|16|-|-|TRBV5-1
TGCGCCAGCAGCAAGATCGCGGTCCGCGGACAAGAGACCCAGTACTTC
CASSKIAVRGQETQYF
>TRBJ2-5|16|-|-|TRBV28
TGTGCCAGCAGTTCGCCCCCCGAGGGAGGCTTGGGGACCCAGTACTTC
CASSSPPEGGLGTQYF
>TRBJ2-5|15|-|few|TRBV10-3
TGTGCCATCAGTGAGTCGGGCCCGCCCCAAGAGACCCAGTACTTC
CAISESGPPQETQYF
>TRBJ2-1|12|-|many|TRBV3-1
TGTGCCAGCAGCCAAGTCGGCGATGAGCAGTTCTTC
CASSQVGDEQFF
>TRBJ1-5|12|-|-|TRBV5-6
TGTGCCAGCAGCTTGTGGGGGAGGGCCCAGCATTTT
CASSLWGRAQHF
>TRBJ1-5|17|TRBD1|few|TRBV19
TGTGCCAGTGTAAGCGGGCAGGGGGCGTATAGCAATCAGCCCCAGCATTTT
CASVSGQGAYSNQPQHF
>TRBJ2-7|12|-|few|TRBV24-1
TGTGCCATCGGATCATACACCGGGGAGCAGTACTTC
CAIGSYTGEQYF
>TRBJ1-4|16|TRBD1|many|TRBV7-9
TGTGCCAGCAGCTTGGGGTCGGGACAGGGGAATGAAAAACTGTTTTTT
CASSLGSGQGNEKLFF
>TRBJ2-2|17|TRBD1|-|TRBV7-2
TGTGCCAGCAGCACCCGGCCATTGGGACAGGGGGCCGGGGAGCTGTTTTTT
CASSTRPLGQGAGELFF
>TRBJ2-4|20|TRBD1|few|TRBV7-2
TGTGCCAGCAGCGTGCCCCCGGGACAGAGCCCGGCGCGGACCAAAAACATTCAGTACTTC
CASSVPPGQSPARTKNIQYF
>TRBJ2-7|14|TRBD2|many|TRBV7-9
TGTGCCAGTTCACTAGCGGGAGCCCCTTACGAGCAGTACTTC
CASSLAGAPYEQYF